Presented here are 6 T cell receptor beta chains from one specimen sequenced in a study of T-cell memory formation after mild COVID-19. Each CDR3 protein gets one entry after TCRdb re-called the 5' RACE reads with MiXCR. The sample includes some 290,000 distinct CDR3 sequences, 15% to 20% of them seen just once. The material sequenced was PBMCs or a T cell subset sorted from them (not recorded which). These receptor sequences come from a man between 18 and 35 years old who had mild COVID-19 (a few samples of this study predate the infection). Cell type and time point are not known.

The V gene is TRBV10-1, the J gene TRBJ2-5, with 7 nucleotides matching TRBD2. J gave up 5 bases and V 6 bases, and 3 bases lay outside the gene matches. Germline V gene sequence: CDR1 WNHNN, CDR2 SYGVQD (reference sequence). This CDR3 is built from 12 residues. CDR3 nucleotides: TGCGCCAGCAGCAGCGGGGAGGAGACCCAGTACTTC. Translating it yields CASSSGEETQYF.

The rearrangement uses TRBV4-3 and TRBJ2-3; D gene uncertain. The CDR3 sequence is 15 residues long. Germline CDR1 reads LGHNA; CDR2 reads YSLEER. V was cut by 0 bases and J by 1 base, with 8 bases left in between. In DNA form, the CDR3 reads TGCGCCAGCAGCCAAGAACCTGATGGCACAGATACGCAGTATTTT. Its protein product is CASSQEPDGTDTQYF.

The CDR3 loop reads CASRDTQGLNSPLHF. The CDR3 DNA reads TGTGCCAGCAGAGACACACAGGGCCTGAATTCACCCCTCCACTTT. The V gene is TRBV6-5, the J gene TRBJ1-6; TRBD1 might be the D (6 bases). CDR3 length: 15 amino acids. Germline-derived CDR1 and CDR2 are MNHEY and SVGAGI. V was cut by 6 bases and J by 7 bases, with 16 bases left in between.

CDR3 in DNA: TGTGCCAGCAGTTACGTTAGCGGGGCCCCGAGGGAGCAGTACTTC. Protein product: CASSYVSGAPREQYF. The chain is built from TRBV6-5 and TRBJ2-7, with TRBD2 matching over 8 bases. This CDR3 is built from 15 residues. CDR1 is MNHEY and CDR2 is SVGAGI in the germline V gene. Unmatched junction bases numbered 10, after V lost 2 bases and J lost 7 bases.

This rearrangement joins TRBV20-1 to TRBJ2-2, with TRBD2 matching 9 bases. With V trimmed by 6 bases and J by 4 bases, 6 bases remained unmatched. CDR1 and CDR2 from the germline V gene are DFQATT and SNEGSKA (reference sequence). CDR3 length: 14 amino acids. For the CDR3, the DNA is TGCAGTGCCACGCGGGAGGGTAGCACCGGGGAGCTGTTTTTT. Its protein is CSATREGSTGELFF.

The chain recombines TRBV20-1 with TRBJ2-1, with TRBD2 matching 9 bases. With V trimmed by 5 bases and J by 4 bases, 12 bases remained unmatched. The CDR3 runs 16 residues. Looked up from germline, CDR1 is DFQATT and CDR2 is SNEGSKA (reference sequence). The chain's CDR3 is CSAGMYSGGLYNEQFF. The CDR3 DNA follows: TGCAGTGCTGGGATGTATAGCGGGGGCCTTTACAATGAGCAGTTCTTC.